The sequence of this T cell receptor beta chain was determined in a study of blood T cell repertoires in COVID-19. Study background: PBMCs, B-cell-depleted T cells, or T cells provided the cDNA or gDNA that made up the material.

The CDR3 totals 14 residues. J lost 4 bases, V lost 1 base, and 1 base had no gene match. In germline, CDR1 is SGHKS, CDR2 YYEKEE (reference sequence). Per the original data handling: Amplification of reference gene primers provided the estimated nucleated cell counts. Clones were read by immunoSEQ multiplex PCR, and TCRdb kept only the in-frame ones, dropping some. Clonal size and the V and J genes are those of that table, whereas D and trimming came from the DNA. The repertoire has a few hundred thousand clones, roughly 80% of them found once; the top ten carry about 3.2%. This chain connects TRBV5-5 to TRBJ1-1; 10 positions match TRBD1. This TCR derives from a woman aged 18 to 35 with acute or convalescent COVID-19. Material for sequencing was peripheral blood. The CDR3 reads CASSLWTGGTEAFF. The CDR3 nucleotides are TGTGCCAGCAGCTTGTGGACAGGGGGCACTGAAGCTTTCTTT.